The sequence of this T cell receptor (beta chain) was determined in a study of T-cell memory formation after mild COVID-19. General study findings and limits: Contracting CD4+ clones were located mainly in CM and EM, and CD8+ clones in EMRA. While clones contracting from day 15 to 85 were balanced between CD4 and CD8, later expanders leaned CD4+. The appearance of some responding clones in pre-infection memory suggested that cross-reactive memory joined.

With constant-segment primers, 5'RACE yielded cDNA libraries of TCR alpha and TCR beta that carried sample barcodes and UMIs. TCRdb re-called the 5' RACE reads through MiXCR, storing one row per CDR3 protein. Altogether roughly 50,000 distinct CDR3 sequences are present, 12% being singletons, with the ten largest covering around a quarter. The CDR3 length is 16 residues. The germline V gene encodes CDR1 SGHRS and CDR2 YFSETQ. Trimming removed 4 bases from V and 3 bases from J, with 16 bases in between. Only a few counts were recorded for this clonotype. Its antigen is as yet unknown. Sequenced: PBMCs or a T cell subset sorted from them (not recorded which). This sequence originates from a young man who had mild COVID-19 (a few samples of this study predate the infection). Cell type and time point are not known. V usage is TRBV5-1 and J usage is TRBJ2-2; D is perhaps TRBD1 or TRBD2 (5 bases each). The CDR3 nucleotides are TGCGCCAGCAGCCCGCCCAACAGGAGGTACACCGGGGAGCTGTTTTTT. It yields the protein CASSPPNRRYTGELFF.